A single sample gave rise to the 22 T cell receptor beta chains below, sequenced in a study of PD-L1 blockade in urothelial cancer. Measured with immunoSEQ multiplex PCR; TCRdb has only the in-frame clones, and not every one. The sample consists of roughly 50,000 clones, 60% to 85% of them appearing once. Sequencing used PBMCs, obtained around atezolizumab (anti-PD-L1) treatment. These receptors came from a man between 65 and 80 years old with urothelial cancer.

The J gene is TRBJ2-7, the V gene TRBV11-2, with TRBD2 identical over 9 bases. With V trimmed by 8 bases and J by 0 bases, 20 bases remained unmatched. Germline lookup yields CDR1 SGHAT and CDR2 FQNNGV. This CDR3 has 19 residues. CDR3 protein: CASGRLAARGFGGSYEQYF. The DNA of the CDR3 is TGTGCCAGCGGCCGACTAGCGGCGAGGGGGTTTGGCGGCTCCTACGAGCAGTACTTC.

The chain joins TRBV7-8 to TRBJ2-7; TRBD2 agrees at 9 bases. J was trimmed by 2 bases and V by 5 bases; bases with no gene match: 7. There are 15 residues in the CDR3. Germline CDR1 is SGHVS and CDR2 is FQNEAQ. The CDR3 sequence: CASSRTSGPPYEQYF. The CDR3 coding sequence is TGTGCCAGCAGCCGTACTAGCGGGCCCCCCTACGAGCAGTACTTC.

J is TRBJ2-5 and V is TRBV28; 7 nucleotides line up with TRBD1. CDR3 length: 13 residues. V was clipped by 10 bases and J by 2 bases; unmatched bases: 7. Germline V gene sequence: CDR1 MDHEN, CDR2 SYDVKM. In nucleotides, the CDR3 is TGTGCCATTGGACAGGTAGCACAAGAGACCCAGTACTTC. Amino acid sequence: CAIGQVAQETQYF.

The CDR3 is CASRRTGDSTDTQYF. CDR3 sequence (DNA): TGTGCCAGCAGGAGGACAGGGGATAGCACAGATACGCAGTATTTT. V gene TRBV6-1 combines with J gene TRBJ2-3; TRBD1 aligns across 9 bases. CDR1 is MNHNS and CDR2 is SASEGT in the germline V gene. CDR3 size: 15 residues. J was trimmed by 0 bases and V by 6 bases; bases with no gene match: 4.

The rearrangement links TRBV5-1 to TRBJ1-1, with D perhaps TRBD1 (5 bases). Per the germline V gene, CDR1 is SGHRS and CDR2 is YFSETQ. The CDR3 length is 13 residues. V was shortened by 5 bases and J by 1 base, with 9 bases between the two germline ends. CDR3 coding DNA: TGCGCCAGCAGGGAGGGACCGAACACTGAAGCTTTCTTT. It codes for CASREGPNTEAFF.

The chain links TRBV2 to TRBJ2-7; D call uncertain. The CDR3 totals 13 residues. CDR1 is SNHLY, CDR2 FYNNEI, per germline. Trimming stripped 7 bases from V and 0 bases from J, with 10 bases between. The CDR3, as DNA: TGTGCCAGCAAGAGCCCTAGCTCCTACGAGCAGTACTTC. It encodes CASKSPSSYEQYF.

The gene calls are TRBV2 and TRBJ2-3; TRBD2 agrees at 7 bases. V lost 3 bases and J lost 8; bases outside the gene matches: 11. CDR1 and CDR2 from the germline V gene are SNHLY and FYNNEI. The CDR3 covers 15 residues. The CDR3, as DNA: TGTGCCAGCAGTGAGATAGGGCGGGAGAGGGGTACGCAGTATTTT. Its protein is CASSEIGRERGTQYF. The whole variable domain, filled in from reference TRBV2 and TRBJ2-3, reads EPEVTQTPSHQVTQMGQEVILRCVPISNHLYFYWYRQILGQKVEFLVSFYNNEISEKSEIFDDQFSVERPDGSNFTLKIRSTKLEDSAMYFCASSEIGRERGTQYFGPGTRLTVL.

The CDR3 region is CASSSRGNRINTEAFF. The CDR3 DNA follows: TGTGCCAGCAGTTCCAGGGGGAATCGGATAAACACTGAAGCTTTCTTT. This chain uses TRBV2 with TRBJ1-1; 7 nucleotides agree with TRBD1. V was pared by 5 bases and J by 2 bases, with 11 bases of the junction left unmatched. This CDR3 has 16 residues. The germline CDR1 and CDR2 sequences are SNHLY and FYNNEI.

This clone was seen more than once but under ten times. The V and J genes are TRBV11-3 and TRBJ1-2; D unresolved. CDR1 and CDR2 from the germline V gene are SGHNT and YENEEA. The length of the CDR3 is 13 residues. The ends were cut back, 4 bases at V and 8 bases at J, with 14 bases in the middle. The CDR3 DNA is TGTGCCAGCAGCTCAGAGGTGGGAGGAGGCTACACCTTC. Translating it yields CASSSEVGGGYTF.

The gene calls are TRBV18 and TRBJ1-6, with TRBD1 as a possible D gene (5 bases). Trimming stripped 8 bases from V and 3 bases from J, with 17 bases between. CDR3 length: 16 residues. The germline gives CDR1 KGHSH, CDR2 LQKENI. This CDR3 is CASAAGSNYYNSPLHF. For the CDR3, the DNA is TGTGCCAGCGCGGCAGGGTCAAACTACTATAATTCACCCCTCCACTTT.

V usage is TRBV25-1 and J usage is TRBJ1-6; 9 positions agree with TRBD1. The CDR3 totals 15 residues. The V segment lost 8 bases and the J segment 6 bases; nucleotides outside the gene matches: 8. Germline V lookup: CDR1 MGHDK, CDR2 SYGVNS. The CDR3 reads CASRSPGQGNSPLHF. In nucleotides, the CDR3 is TGTGCCAGCCGCTCCCCGGGACAGGGTAATTCACCCCTCCACTTT. Filled out from reference TRBV25-1 and TRBJ1-6, the complete variable domain reads EADIYQTPRYLVIGTGKKITLECSQTMGHDKMYWYQQDPGMELHLIHYSYGVNSTEKGDLSSESTVSRIRTEHFPLTLESARPSHTSQYLCASRSPGQGNSPLHFGNGTRLTVT.

This clone appeared a single time. The CDR3: CASSLRTGGFTGELFF. In DNA form, the CDR3 reads TGTGCCAGCAGCTTGAGGACAGGGGGCTTCACCGGGGAGCTGTTTTTT. The chain recombines TRBV7-9 with TRBJ2-2; 11 bases fit TRBD1. J was trimmed by 4 bases and V by 3 bases; bases with no gene match: 4. The CDR3 sequence is 16 residues long. Germline assignment: CDR1 SEHNR and CDR2 FQNEAQ (reference sequence).

The chain couples TRBV9 to TRBJ2-4; 11 bases match TRBD2. CDR3 length equals 17 residues. In germline, CDR1 is SGDLS, CDR2 YYNGEE. V shed 0 bases and J 5 bases; nucleotides not matched to a gene: 7. This CDR3 is CASSVGTSGSLQNIQYF. Written as DNA, the CDR3 is TGTGCCAGCAGCGTAGGAACTAGCGGGAGCCTTCAAAACATTCAGTACTTC.

The J gene is TRBJ1-5, the V gene TRBV6-1; D gene ambiguous. The CDR3 has 11 residues. Germline V CDR1 and CDR2: MNHNS, SASEGT. The V end lost 2 bases, the J end lost 11 bases, and 7 bases lay between the germline ends. The CDR3 loop reads CASSEKRSQHF. Written as DNA, the CDR3 is TGTGCCAGCAGTGAAAAGCGGTCCCAGCATTTT.

A few counts support this clone. V gene TRBV7-8 combines with J gene TRBJ2-7; TRBD2 matches at 7 bases. The CDR3 runs 16 residues. CDR1 SGHVS and CDR2 FQNEAQ come from the germline V gene. V gave up 5 bases and J gave up 3 bases; unmatched junction bases: 13. CDR3 loop: CASSPHRVAGGYEQYF. For the CDR3, the DNA is TGTGCCAGCAGCCCGCACCGGGTAGCGGGTGGCTACGAGCAGTACTTC. The whole variable domain, remainder taken from reference TRBV7-8 and TRBJ2-7, is GAGVSQSPRYKVAKRGQDVALRCDPISGHVSLFWYQQALGQGPEFLTYFQNEAQLDKSGLPSDRFFAERPEGSVSTLKIQRTQQEDSAVYLCASSPHRVAGGYEQYFGPGTRLTVT.

J is TRBJ1-5 and V is TRBV19; TRBD1 agrees at 10 bases. The V and J ends lost 6 bases and 5 bases, in that order; junction bases with no gene match: 7. The CDR3 is 15 residues long. Germline CDR1 LNHDA, CDR2 SQIVND (reference sequence). The CDR3 DNA reads as TGTGCCAGTAGACAGGACAGGGGGAACCATCAGCCCCAGCATTTT. Amino acid sequence: CASRQDRGNHQPQHF.

The chain recombines TRBV7-9 with TRBJ2-7; 9 positions agree with TRBD1. CDR1 SEHNR and CDR2 FQNEAQ come from the germline V gene (reference sequence). The CDR3 is 17 amino acids. Trimming at V came to 5 bases and at J to 5 bases, leaving 16 bases not matched to a gene. This CDR3 is CASSTTQPGTGTHEQYF. The DNA of the CDR3 is TGTGCCAGCAGCACCACCCAACCCGGGACAGGGACCCACGAGCAGTACTTC.

This clone was recorded a few times. The rearrangement links TRBV9 to TRBJ1-1; D may be TRBD1 (5 bases). Trimming shortened V by 1 base and J by 5 bases, and 15 bases separated the two germline ends. The CDR3 runs to 15 residues. Germline-derived CDR1 and CDR2 are SGDLS and YYNGEE. CDR3 sequence reads: CASSVYPGSTTEAFF. CDR3 nucleotides: TGTGCCAGCAGCGTATATCCAGGGTCAACGACTGAAGCTTTCTTT. Full variable domain (outside the CDR3, taken from reference TRBV9 and TRBJ1-1): DSGVTQTPKHLITATGQRVTLRCSPRSGDLSVYWYQQSLDQGLQFLIQYYNGEERAKGNILERFSAQQFPDLHSELNLSSLELGDSALYFCASSVYPGSTTEAFFGQGTRLTVV.

The chain uses TRBV15 and TRBJ1-5, with 10 bases identical to TRBD1. V was clipped by 0 bases and J by 1 base; unmatched bases: 9. CDR3 length: 19 amino acids. Germline values: CDR1 LNHNV, CDR2 YYDKDF (reference sequence). The CDR3 coding sequence is TGTGCCACCAGCAGAGATTGGGTGACAGGGGGCAAGAGCAATCAGCCCCAGCATTTT. Translated, it gives CATSRDWVTGGKSNQPQHF.

The chain couples TRBV6-1 to TRBJ2-7; 9 nucleotides line up with TRBD1. The CDR3 has 17 residues. CDR1 is MNHNS, CDR2 SASEGT, per germline. After removal of 1 base from V and 0 bases from J, the junction contained 7 bases not matched to a gene. The CDR3: CASSEEYWGQGSYEQYF. DNA of the CDR3: TGTGCCAGCAGTGAAGAGTATTGGGGACAGGGCTCCTACGAGCAGTACTTC.

This clone was seen once. V usage is TRBV19 and J usage is TRBJ2-3; 13 nucleotides line up with TRBD2. The CDR3 is made up of 14 amino acids. Germline V gene sequence: CDR1 LNHDA, CDR2 SQIVND (reference sequence). The ends lost 10 bases at V and 4 bases at J; junction bases unmatched: 5. The CDR3: CATRTSGSPDTQYF. The CDR3 region has the DNA TGTGCCACCCGGACTAGCGGGAGCCCAGATACGCAGTATTTT.

The chain uses TRBV27 and TRBJ2-6, with 7 bases aligning to TRBD1. Losses at the gene ends were 2 bases for V and 2 bases for J; bases not matched to a gene: 6. Per germline, CDR1 MNHEY and CDR2 SMNVEV (reference sequence). CDR3 size: 17 residues. The CDR3 region has the DNA TGTGCCAGCAGTTTAAACAGGGGCTTGGCTGGGGCCAACGTCCTGACTTTC. Encoded protein: CASSLNRGLAGANVLTF.